The 27 T cell receptor beta chains in this list originate from one sample, sequenced in a study of identifying expanded T cells in peripheral blood. Profiled with immunoSEQ multiplex PCR; TCRdb holds only in-frame clones, not every one. This table holds approximately 100,000 clones, approximately 91% found once. The material sequenced was blood. The receptors were sampled from a person aged 18 to 75 in good health.

The chain carries TRBV6-5 and TRBJ2-7; 7 nucleotides agree with TRBD1. This CDR3 contains 15 residues. The V gene end was trimmed by 4 bases and the J gene end by 1 base; junction bases not matched to a gene: 7. CDR1 and CDR2 from the germline V gene are MNHEY and SVGAGI. The CDR3 DNA reads as TGTGCCAGCAGTTCCCACAGGGGAATTTCCTACGAGCAGTACTTC. Its protein product is CASSSHRGISYEQYF.

Points on this clone: Compared with germline, one end of the junction differs, possibly owing to a read error. Other DNA sequences from this sample encode an identical CDR3 as well. The gene calls are TRBV4-1 and TRBJ1-1; no clear D. Germline V CDR1 and CDR2: MGHRA, YSYEKL. The CDR3 is made up of 14 amino acids. The CDR3 DNA sequence: TGCGCCAGCAGCCGAGTAACGGAGAACACCGAAGCTTTCTTT. This encodes CASSRVTENTEAFF.

V usage is TRBV7-2 and J usage is TRBJ1-2; D may be TRBD1 (6 bases). The germline CDR1 and CDR2 sequences are SGHTA and FQGNSA. Trimming pared 3 bases from V and 2 bases from J, leaving 10 bases between. This CDR3 is 14 amino acids long. The CDR3, as DNA: TGTGCCAGCAGCTTTACAGGGCAAAACTATGGCTACACCTTC. Translating it yields CASSFTGQNYGYTF.

This chain uses TRBV28 with TRBJ2-7; D is possibly TRBD2 (5 bases). Trimming shortened V by 7 bases and J by 2 bases, and 21 bases separated the two germline ends. Germline CDR1 MDHEN, CDR2 SYDVKM. The CDR3 has 16 amino acids. The CDR3 protein is CASKGRGFRSAYEQYF. The DNA of the CDR3 is TGTGCCAGCAAGGGTCGCGGGTTTCGCTCAGCCTACGAGCAGTACTTC. The full variable domain, with the rest looked up from reference TRBV28 and TRBJ2-7, is DVKVTQSSRYLVKRTGEKVFLECVQDMDHENMFWYRQDPGLGLRLIYFSYDVKMKEKGDIPEGYSVSREKKERFSLILESASTNQTSMYLCASKGRGFRSAYEQYFGPGTRLTVT.

The V and J genes are TRBV2 and TRBJ1-1, with a possible D match to TRBD1 (6 bases). The V and J ends lost 4 bases and 4 bases respectively, with 10 bases between them. Germline V gene sequence: CDR1 SNHLY, CDR2 FYNNEI. This CDR3 is 13 amino acids long. The CDR3 bases are TGTGCCAGCAGTGTGGTAGGGGGCACTGAAGCTTTCTTT. This translates into CASSVVGGTEAFF.

The rearrangement links TRBV5-1 to TRBJ2-1, with D tentatively TRBD1 (6 bases). The CDR3 has 15 amino acids. The germline V gene has CDR1 SGHRS and CDR2 YFSETQ. V was clipped by 0 bases and J by 9 bases, with 16 bases between them. The CDR3 loop reads CASSLVGKQGGEQFF. The CDR3 DNA follows: TGCGCCAGCAGCTTGGTCGGTAAGCAAGGGGGTGAGCAGTTCTTC.

The CDR3 here is CASSLEGQPETQYF. CDR3 nucleotides: TGTGCCAGCAGCTTGGAGGGACAGCCAGAGACCCAGTACTTC. The chain has TRBV5-6 and TRBJ2-5; 7 bases are shared with TRBD1. CDR1 SGHDT and CDR2 YYEEEE come from the germline V gene. The CDR3 consists of 14 residues. The ends lost 0 bases at V and 4 bases at J; junction bases unmatched: 3.

This rearrangement joins TRBV4-1 to TRBJ2-7, with 7 nucleotides matching TRBD1. The CDR3 totals 16 residues. Germline CDR1 and CDR2: MGHRA and YSYEKL. The junction had 11 bases not matched to a gene; V was cut back by 4 bases and J by 2 bases. CDR3 DNA: TGCGCCAGCAGCCCGGTTAGCCGGGACAGCCCCTACGAGCAGTACTTC. Amino acid sequence: CASSPVSRDSPYEQYF.

This chain links TRBV6-1 with TRBJ1-5, with D maybe TRBD1 (6 bases). Trimming left V 7 bases short and J 6 bases short, with 16 bases between. CDR1 and CDR2 from the germline V gene are MNHNS and SASEGT. The CDR3 is made up of 14 amino acids. CDR3 in DNA: TGTGCCAGCACGGGAGGGGGTATTATTCAGCCCCAGCATTTT. It yields the protein CASTGGGIIQPQHF.

This clone was picked up a small number of times. The rearrangement uses TRBV5-1 and TRBJ2-7; 7 bases line up with TRBD2. Germline CDR1 SGHRS, CDR2 YFSETQ. J gave up 6 bases and V 3 bases, and 6 bases lay outside the gene matches. There are 13 residues in the CDR3. CDR3 protein: CASSSSGVSEQYF. The CDR3 region has the DNA TGCGCCAGCAGCTCCAGCGGGGTTTCCGAGCAGTACTTC.

The chain combines TRBV30 with TRBJ2-7; D not resolved. The CDR3 extends over 11 amino acids. CDR1 GTSNPN and CDR2 SVGIG come from the germline V gene (reference sequence). Deletions cut 1 base from V and 7 bases from J, with 8 bases between. The CDR3, as DNA: TGTGCCTGGAGTGCACTCAATGAGCAGTACTTC. The encoded protein is CAWSALNEQYF.

This rearrangement joins TRBV6-4 to TRBJ2-1; 10 bases agree with TRBD2. Unmatched junction bases numbered 9, after V lost 2 bases and J lost 8 bases. CDR3 length: 16 residues. The germline gives CDR1 MRHNA, CDR2 SNTAGT. CDR3 protein: CASSDEPSGSSDEQFF. CDR3 bases: TGTGCCAGCAGTGACGAGCCTAGCGGGAGTTCTGATGAGCAGTTCTTC.

The rearrangement links TRBV30 to TRBJ2-5; D unresolved. This CDR3 comprises 12 residues. V lost 2 bases and J 5 bases, leaving 9 bases between the germline ends. Germline-derived CDR1 and CDR2 are GTSNPN and SVGIG (reference sequence). The CDR3 loop reads CAWSHSGETQYF. The CDR3 DNA follows: TGTGCCTGGAGTCATAGTGGGGAGACCCAGTACTTC.

The chain combines TRBV2 with TRBJ2-2; D not certain. Between the trimmed V and J ends, which lost 1 base and 4 bases, there was a span of 10 bases. CDR1 is SNHLY, CDR2 FYNNEI, per germline. CDR3 size: 15 residues. For the CDR3, the DNA is TGTGCCAGCAGTGAAGAGGGTATTGGCACCGGGGAGCTGTTTTTT. It codes for CASSEEGIGTGELFF.

The rearrangement uses TRBV5-6 and TRBJ2-5, with D perhaps assigned TRBD1 or TRBD2 (6 bases each). Trimming shortened V by 2 bases and J by 4 bases, and 9 bases separated the two germline ends. Germline V gives CDR1 SGHDT, CDR2 YYEEEE. The CDR3 totals 13 residues. In DNA, the CDR3 is TGTGCCAGCAGCTTTAAGGGGGGAGAGACCCAGTACTTC. It specifies CASSFKGGETQYF.

By share, this clone ranks as medium-sized. The J gene is TRBJ1-1, the V gene TRBV6-4; D might be TRBD1 (5 bases). This CDR3 has 13 amino acids. V lost 5 bases and J 1 base, leaving 8 bases between the germline ends. CDR1 is MRHNA, CDR2 SNTAGT, per germline. The CDR3 is CASSLRENTEAFF. The CDR3 DNA is TGTGCCAGCAGTCTCAGGGAGAACACTGAAGCTTTCTTT.

This chain uses TRBV5-6 with TRBJ2-7; 8 nucleotides align to TRBD2. CDR1 is SGHDT, CDR2 YYEEEE, per germline. The CDR3 loop spans 14 amino acids. V was pared by 2 bases and J by 0 bases, with 1 base of the junction left unmatched. The CDR3 DNA reads TGTGCCAGCAGCTTCGGGAGGGGCTCCTACGAGCAGTACTTC. It yields the protein CASSFGRGSYEQYF.

This chain connects TRBV9 to TRBJ1-1; no clear D gene. Trimming pared 0 bases from V and 5 bases from J, leaving 8 bases between. This CDR3 region has 13 residues. Looked up from germline, CDR1 is SGDLS and CDR2 is YYNGEE. This CDR3 reads CASSVEELTEAFF. The CDR3 nucleotides read TGTGCCAGCAGCGTAGAGGAGTTGACTGAAGCTTTCTTT.

The chain employs TRBV11-2 and TRBJ1-5, with 10 bases matching TRBD1. V trimming: 5 bases; J trimming: 4 bases; junction bases outside the gene matches: 5. Germline values: CDR1 SGHAT, CDR2 FQNNGV. The CDR3 has 15 amino acids. The CDR3 DNA reads TGTGCCAGCAGCAGTGGACAGGGGGAAAATCAGCCCCAGCATTTT. This sequence encodes CASSSGQGENQPQHF.

V gene TRBV4-2 combines with J gene TRBJ2-4, with TRBD2 identical over 9 bases. V was pared by 1 base and J by 10 bases, with 14 bases of the junction left unmatched. The V gene's germline CDR1 is LGHNA and CDR2 YNFKEQ. The CDR3 consists of 17 residues. CDR3 nucleotides: TGTGCCAGCAGCCAAGGTTTAGGGACTAGCCCTCATAGGATTCAGTACTTC. This encodes CASSQGLGTSPHRIQYF.

The V and J genes are TRBV19 and TRBJ1-1; D is perhaps TRBD1 (5 bases). CDR1 and CDR2 (germline): LNHDA, SQIVND (reference sequence). Trimming left V 3 bases short and J 4 bases short, with 9 bases between. The CDR3 contains 13 residues. CDR3 loop: CASSIPRGTEAFF. CDR3 nucleotides: TGTGCCAGTAGTATCCCAAGGGGCACTGAAGCTTTCTTT.

V gene TRBV9 combines with J gene TRBJ2-5; TRBD2 matches 8 bases. This CDR3 is 15 amino acids long. With V trimmed by 0 bases and J by 3 bases, 4 bases remained unmatched. Germline V gene data show CDR1 as SGDLS and CDR2 as YYNGEE. This CDR3 is CASSVGTSGEETQYF. CDR3 DNA: TGTGCCAGCAGCGTAGGTACTAGCGGAGAAGAGACCCAGTACTTC. The full variable domain, its missing parts supplied by reference TRBV9 and TRBJ2-5, is DSGVTQTPKHLITATGQRVTLRCSPRSGDLSVYWYQQSLDQGLQFLIQYYNGEERAKGNILERFSAQQFPDLHSELNLSSLELGDSALYFCASSVGTSGEETQYFGPGTRLLVL.

The chain carries TRBV19 and TRBJ2-1; 10 bases are a match to TRBD1. CDR1 is LNHDA and CDR2 is SQIVND in the germline V gene (reference sequence). The length of the CDR3 is 15 residues. V was clipped by 7 bases and J by 4 bases; unmatched bases: 7. CDR3 sequence reads: CASIPDRGAYNEQFF. DNA for the CDR3: TGTGCCAGTATCCCGGACAGGGGGGCTTACAATGAGCAGTTCTTC. The full variable domain, rest sourced from reference TRBV19 and TRBJ2-1, is DGGITQSPKYLFRKEGQNVTLSCEQNLNHDAMYWYRQDPGQGLRLIYYSQIVNDFQKGDIAEGYSVSREKKESFPLTVTSAQKNPTAFYLCASIPDRGAYNEQFFGPGTRLTVL.

This clone occurred once. The chain combines TRBV19 with TRBJ1-4; D remains unclear. CDR3 length: 18 amino acids. Trimming left V 2 bases short and J 1 base short, with 17 bases between. CDR1 is LNHDA and CDR2 is SQIVND in the germline V gene (reference sequence). CDR3 sequence (DNA): TGTGCCAGTAGTATATTTAATCCCGGCCGGCAAACTAATGAAAAACTGTTTTTT. Its protein product is CASSIFNPGRQTNEKLFF.

The CDR3 bases are TGTGCCAGCAGCCCTCTTTTAGGCAGGGGGAATTACAATGAGCAGTTCTTC. Its protein product is CASSPLLGRGNYNEQFF. The rearrangement links TRBV5-4 to TRBJ2-1; 7 bases map to TRBD1. Germline trimming cut 4 bases from V and 4 bases from J; bases unmatched to any gene: 14. The CDR3 consists of 17 residues. Germline values: CDR1 SGHNT, CDR2 YYREEE (reference sequence).

V is TRBV19 and J is TRBJ1-1, with TRBD1 identical over 7 bases. J was trimmed by 3 bases and V by 6 bases; bases with no gene match: 4. This CDR3 is built from 13 residues. CDR1 and CDR2 (germline): LNHDA, SQIVND (reference sequence). CDR3 nucleotides: TGTGCCAGTAGGGAACAGGGGTACACTGAAGCTTTCTTT. Residues: CASREQGYTEAFF.

The CDR3 bases are TGTGCCAGCAGAGAGACAGGGGTCGGAGCCGGGGAGCTGTTTTTT. It is translated as CASRETGVGAGELFF. The J gene is TRBJ2-2, the V gene TRBV6-6; 8 nucleotides line up with TRBD1. J lost 6 bases, V lost 6 bases, and 9 bases had no gene match. This CDR3 spans 15 amino acids. From germline, CDR1 is MNHNY and CDR2 SVGAGI (reference sequence).